Reported below is one TCR beta chain. Its specificity is not known. This record comes from a study of siplizumab effects on memory and regulatory T cells. General study results and limits: Naive T cells seemed more diverse than memory cells; they also seemed major alloresponse contributors.

Sequencing used immunoSEQ multiplex PCR; TCRdb keeps in-frame clones, though not all of them. The sample lists roughly 100,000 clones; 80% to 95% were seen once. Specimen: CD4+ T cells sorted from blood. The source is a human donor in good health.

The CDR3: CASSPGEGREWVYGYTF. The DNA of the CDR3 is TGTGCCAGCAGCCCCGGGGAGGGCAGAGAGTGGGTCTATGGCTACACCTTC. The chain combines TRBV11-2 with TRBJ1-2; D unclear. The CDR3 runs 17 residues. Deletions cut 5 bases from V and 4 bases from J, with 23 bases between. In germline, CDR1 is SGHAT, CDR2 FQNNGV.